This TCR beta chain was identified in a study of shared clonotypes between healthy human individuals (dated by TCRdb to about 2020). About the full investigation: The cohort comprised a couple of women and a few men aged 18 to 49 years. Per donor, three plates each were used for CD4 naive and CD4 memory, two for CD8 naive, and one for CD8 memory. Blood TCR repertoires of roughly 5 healthy adults were deeply sequenced to estimate repertoire size and the extent of clonotype sharing between individuals. To increase sequencing depth and limit assay-specific biases, TCR repertoire library preparation and sequencing were carried out by different laboratories using diverse techniques. Between about 0.94 and 8.9 billion PBMCs per donor were obtained by leukapheresis. Here is what the overall study found, with its caveats: Because the study included only a small number of donors, the genetic and exposure-history diversity represented was limited. Estimated clonotype richness was generally larger for naive than for memory subsets. Compared with non-shared clonotypes, the clonotypes found in all four sorted-subset donors had higher generation probabilities. Sampling was restricted to blood, and TCR repertoires in tissues likely differ from the TCR repertoires found in blood. When several donors were compared, the shared fraction of clonotypes was about 5.4% for naive CD4, 3.5% for naive CD8, about 2.5% for memory CD4, and approximately 0.4% for memory CD8. Based on pairwise subsampling, the degree of clonotype sharing among donors was expected to be affected by sequencing depth. Even with the large sequencing depth, rarefaction of the sorted-subset datasets indicated that sequencing was incomplete.

Sequences SGHNT (CDR1) and YYREEE (CDR2) are obtained from the germline V gene (reference sequence). Taken from cysteine to phenylalanine, the CDR3 has 17 residues. The only DNA kept is the CDR3, 51 bases in frame from the first base. Trimming at the junction amounts to 2 bases on V and 0 bases on J, and the germline ends lie 12 bases apart. Using the deep immunoSEQ assay, multiplex PCR amplified TCR CDR3 regions from genomic DNA. Extracted genomic DNA from each cell subset was distributed evenly across all wells of several immunoSEQ 96-well plates, and each plate was treated as a replicate. For sorted subsets, approximately 190 ng genomic DNA, equal to some 30,000 T cell genomes, was loaded into each replicate PCR. The purified libraries were quantified using a Qubit 3.0 fluorometer, sized with a Bioanalyzer 2100, and then quantified again using the KAPA Library Quantification kit. Every immunoSEQ 96-well plate was sequenced on a separate single-read 150-cycle Illumina NextSeq 550 flow cell. Concerning the study's data processing: Because the immunoSEQ output held only junctional sequences and lacked quality scores, the filtering could not match the filtering applied to full-length reads. To assign V/J genes and CDR3, sequences were annotated using PyIR, a Python wrapper for IgBLAST v1.9, with IMGT germline references. Reads were removed for weak V/J assignments (E-value above 1e-6), missing CDR3, stop codons, out-of-frame junctions, or ambiguous translated residues. V3J clonotypes were defined as sequences sharing an identical inferred V gene, J gene, and CDR3 amino acid sequence. Percentage overlap between repertoires was computed as shared unique clonotypes divided by the size of the smaller repertoire. RTK rarefaction, the Chao1 estimator, and Recon v2.1 estimates of unobserved clonotypes were used to assess repertoire richness. Generation probabilities for all TCRbeta clonotypes obtained by the gDNA method from several donors were computed using OLGA. TCRdb retrieved this table from immuneACCESS and kept in-frame rearrangements only. Not all clones are present; in checked studies, unresolved V genes account for under half, and no reason is known for the remainder. V and J calls and clone size follow that table, whereas D and trimming were derived from the DNA. Present in this sample are some 2,000,000 clones, around 95% of which were seen just once. The ten biggest clones cover roughly 0.13% of the sample.

In regard to this clone: This clone's antigen is unknown. Base qualities are not at hand, and no much larger clone is one base apart.

Donors were healthy HIV-negative adults with no recently reported acute infections or vaccinations. Every donor was a Caucasian adult residing in Nashville, Tennessee, USA. CD4+ T cells were enriched by magnetic negative selection; naive cells were then positively selected on CD45RA, and the negative fraction formed the memory subset. Blood was collected by leukapheresis, and PBMCs were isolated by Ficoll-Histopaque density gradient centrifugation and then cryopreserved in liquid nitrogen vapor phase. Analytical flow cytometry was used to check the purity and quantity of each magnetically sorted T cell population. Each sorted fraction had its genomic DNA isolated and then quantified by UV absorbance on a Nanodrop 2000c.

Sequencing input: naive CD4+ T cells sorted from blood. What this sample's cell subset or site label stands for: CD45RA+ positively selected. Recombination joined TRBV5-4 with TRBJ2-6; tentative D gene TRBD1, with 6 bases matching. This TCR came from a man younger than 35 in good health. DNA sequence: TGTGCCAGCAGCTTTCCCAACAGGGACTCTGGGGCCAACGTCCTGACTTTC. This translates into CASSFPNRDSGANVLTF.